This TCR beta chain was identified during a study of T cell changes during pregnancy in multiple sclerosis. Data came from immunoSEQ multiplex PCR; TCRdb stores just in-frame clones and leaves some out. The repertoire holds around 35,000 clones, with 90% to 95% as singletons. Sequenced here: CD4+ T cells from peripheral blood mononuclear cells, sampled in the second trimester of pregnancy. This clonotype originated in a female donor with multiple sclerosis, enrolled in a pregnancy study.

Here the CDR3 DNA reads TGTGCCAGCAGCTACCACAGACAGTCAACTAATGAAAAACTGTTTTTT. Its protein product is CASSYHRQSTNEKLFF. This chain links TRBV4-2 with TRBJ1-4, with TRBD1 as a possible D gene (5 bases). Trimming left V 5 bases short and J 0 bases short, with 13 bases between. The germline V gene has CDR1 LGHNA and CDR2 YNFKEQ. This CDR3 is built from 16 residues.